This is a list of T cell receptor beta chains from one sample in a study of lymphopenia after photon versus proton radiotherapy. The protocol was immunoSEQ multiplex PCR, while the TCRdb copy is restricted to in-frame clones and leaves out a portion. Of approximately 70,000 clones listed, about nine tenths are singletons. The specimen comprised peripheral blood, sampled from a patient treated with proton-based radiotherapy. The source of these receptors is an older man with esophageal cancer. Both conserved end residues are trimmed from each CDR3.

TRBV18,TRBJ1-1,ASSSTVMNTEAF
TRBV4-3,TRBJ2-1,ASSQERLAWNEQF
TRBV4-3,TRBJ1-2,ASSQDSTRFYGYT
TRBV14,TRBJ2-7,ASSHPGLAGGKY
TRBV7-8,TRBJ1-2,ASSVGTAAYGYT
TRBV5-1,TRBJ2-3,ASSPTTPNRVDTQY
TRBV11-3,TRBJ2-2,ASSPNTGELF
TRBV7-2,TRBJ2-4,ASSFTGGTNIQY
TRBV19,TRBJ2-5,ASSMGLQETQY
TRBV19,TRBJ2-5,ASTQGGDLETQY
TRBV19,TRBJ1-4,ASSPTGGAGEKLF
TRBV28,TRBJ2-7,ASSRTGTGPFYEQY
TRBV7-9,TRBJ2-7,ASSLLTRQREQY
TRBV6-5,TRBJ1-1,ASSNDRMNTEAF
TRBV4-1,TRBJ2-7,ASSQDPAPIYEQY
TRBV6-5,TRBJ1-5,ASSRGASLGQPQH
TRBV5-1,TRBJ2-7,ASSSWGDEQY
TRBV27,TRBJ1-2,ASSPTGTGDYGYT
TRBV2,TRBJ2-7,ASSEISGSYEQY
TRBV5-6,TRBJ2-5,ASSLVSGGRETQY
TRBV11-3,TRBJ1-6,ASSLNRNSPLH
TRBV5-4,TRBJ2-7,ASSPNLGLTYEQY
TRBV13,TRBJ2-5,ASSEGWDAVGQETQY
TRBV5-6,TRBJ2-7,ASNQGAYQGYEQY
TRBV19,TRBJ2-1,ASRIRGDEQF
TRBV7-9,TRBJ2-7,ASSFTAGGNEQY
TRBV9,TRBJ1-1,ASSGGTGGNTEAF
TRBV5-4,TRBJ2-3,ASSREGLAGTDTQY
TRBV7-2,TRBJ2-1,ASSLASGRADEQF
TRBV5-1,TRBJ1-2,ASSSGDGVYYGYT
TRBV29-1,TRBJ1-4,SVLLQGVEKLF
TRBV7-2,TRBJ2-5,ASSLAYQETQY
TRBV6-5,TRBJ2-3,ASSYSGSESTDTQY
TRBV9,TRBJ1-3,ASSVGSGNTIY
TRBV7-2,TRBJ2-7,ASSSTVQGYEQY
TRBV6-6,TRBJ2-2,ASSYSGMNTGELF
TRBV27,TRBJ2-2,ASSLGWNTGELF
TRBV6-5,TRBJ1-3,ASSKGHPGNTIY
TRBV19,TRBJ1-2,ASSRDSRGAIYGYT
TRBV30,TRBJ1-6,AWSVPGQGLVPLH
TRBV9,TRBJ2-5,ASSVAFGFSVETQY
TRBV7-7,TRBJ2-2,ASSLRTGAHGELF
TRBV9,TRBJ2-3,ASTSSGTRSTDTQY
TRBV6-6,TRBJ2-2,ASRAAVGELF